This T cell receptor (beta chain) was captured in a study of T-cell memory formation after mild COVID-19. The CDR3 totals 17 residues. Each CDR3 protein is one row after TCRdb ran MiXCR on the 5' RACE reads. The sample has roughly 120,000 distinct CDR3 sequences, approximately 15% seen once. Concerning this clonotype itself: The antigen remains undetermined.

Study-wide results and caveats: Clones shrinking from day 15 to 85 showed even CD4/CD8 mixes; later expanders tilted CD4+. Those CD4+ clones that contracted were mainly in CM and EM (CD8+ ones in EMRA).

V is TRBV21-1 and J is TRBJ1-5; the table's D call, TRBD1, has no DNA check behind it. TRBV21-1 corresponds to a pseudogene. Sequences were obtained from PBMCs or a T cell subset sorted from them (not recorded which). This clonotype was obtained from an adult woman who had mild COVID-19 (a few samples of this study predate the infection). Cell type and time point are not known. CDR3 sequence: CASSQDRGRSSNQPQHF. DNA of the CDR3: TGTGCCAGCAGCCAGGACAGGGGAAGGAGTAGCAATCAGCCCCAGCATTTT.